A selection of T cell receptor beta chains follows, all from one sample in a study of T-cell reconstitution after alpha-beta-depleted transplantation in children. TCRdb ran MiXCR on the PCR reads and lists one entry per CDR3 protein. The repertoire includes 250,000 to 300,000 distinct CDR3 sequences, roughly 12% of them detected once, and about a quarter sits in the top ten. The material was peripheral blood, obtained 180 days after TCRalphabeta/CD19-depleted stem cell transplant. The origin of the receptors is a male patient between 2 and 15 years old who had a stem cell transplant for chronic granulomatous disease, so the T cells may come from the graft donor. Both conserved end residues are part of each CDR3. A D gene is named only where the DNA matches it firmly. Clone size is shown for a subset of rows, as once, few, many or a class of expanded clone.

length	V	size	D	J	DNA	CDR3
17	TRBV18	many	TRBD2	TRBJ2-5	TGTGCCAGCTCACCAATGACTAGCATGGCCCTACAAGAGACCCAGTACTTC	CASSPMTSMALQETQYF
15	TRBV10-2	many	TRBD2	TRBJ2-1	TGCGCCAGCAGGCTAGCGGGAGCCCCCTACAATGAGCAGTTCTTC	CASRLAGAPYNEQFF
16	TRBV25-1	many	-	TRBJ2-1	TGTGCCAGCAGTGAATATAGGGCGGCTGACGGCAATGAGCAGTTCTTC	CASSEYRAADGNEQFF
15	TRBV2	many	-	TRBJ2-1	TGTGCCAGCAGTGAACCACTTCTCTCCTACAATGAGCAGTTCTTC	CASSEPLLSYNEQFF
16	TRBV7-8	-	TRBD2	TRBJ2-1	TGTGCCAGCAGCCCTCGGGTGGGAGGGCCTGTCAATGAGCAGTTCTTC	CASSPRVGGPVNEQFF
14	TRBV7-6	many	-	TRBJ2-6	TGTGCCAGCAGCCCAGACCCCGGGGCCAACGTCCTGACTTTC	CASSPDPGANVLTF
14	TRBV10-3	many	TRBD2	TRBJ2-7	TGTGCCATCAGTGAGTCGACTAGCTACTACGAGCAGTACTTC	CAISESTSYYEQYF
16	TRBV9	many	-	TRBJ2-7	TGTGCCAGCAGCCCTACTGGAGGGGGACCAGGGTACGAGCAGTACTTC	CASSPTGGGPGYEQYF
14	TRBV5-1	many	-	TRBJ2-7	TGCGCCAGCAGCCCTTCGGGACAAGGCTACGAGCAGTACTTC	CASSPSGQGYEQYF
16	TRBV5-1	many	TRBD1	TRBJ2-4	TGCGCCAGCAGCCCCTCCGGGACAGGGGTTAGGAACATTCAGTACTTC	CASSPSGTGVRNIQYF
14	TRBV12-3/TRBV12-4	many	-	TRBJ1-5	TGTGCCAGCAGTTTAGGGGTTTTGATACAGCCCCAGCATTTT	CASSLGVLIQPQHF
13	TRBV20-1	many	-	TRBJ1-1	TGCAGTGCTTTAACAGGGAGGAACACTGAAGCTTTCTTT	CSALTGRNTEAFF
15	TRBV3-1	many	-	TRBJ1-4	TGTGCCAGCAGCCAAAGGGGGGCGGGGAAAGAAAAACTGTTTTTT	CASSQRGAGKEKLFF
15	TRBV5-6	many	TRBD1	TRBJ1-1	TGTGCCAGCAGCTTGGCCCAGGGGGTGAACACTGAAGCTTTCTTT	CASSLAQGVNTEAFF
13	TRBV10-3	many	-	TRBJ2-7	TGTGCCATCAGGATATCACCCGCCTACGAGCAGTACTTC	CAIRISPAYEQYF
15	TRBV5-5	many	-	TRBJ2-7	TGTGCCAGCAGCTCTACGGGATTCACGGCTTACGAGCAGTACTTC	CASSSTGFTAYEQYF
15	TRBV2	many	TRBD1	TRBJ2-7	TGTGCCAGCAGTGTGGACAGGGGGGGACCCTACGAGCAGTACTTC	CASSVDRGGPYEQYF
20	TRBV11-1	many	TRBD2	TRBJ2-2	TGTGCCAGCAGGACCCTCGAGGTTCGAGGGACTAGCGGGTTAAAGAAGGAGCTGTTTTTT	CASRTLEVRGTSGLKKELFF
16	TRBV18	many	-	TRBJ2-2	TGTGCCAGCTCACCATCCAATAGTTATTCTACCGGGGAGCTGTTTTTT	CASSPSNSYSTGELFF
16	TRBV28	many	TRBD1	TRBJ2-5	TGTGCCAGCAGTTGGATTGGACAGGGGGCGGGCGAGACCCAGTACTTC	CASSWIGQGAGETQYF
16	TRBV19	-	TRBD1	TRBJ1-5	TGTGCCAGTAGTATAGGACAGGGTAAGGGCAATCAGCCCCAGCATTTT	CASSIGQGKGNQPQHF
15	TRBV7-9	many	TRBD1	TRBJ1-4	TGTGCCAGCAGCCCCCTGGGCACAGGGGTCGGGAAACTGTTTTTT	CASSPLGTGVGKLFF
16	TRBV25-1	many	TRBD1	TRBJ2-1	TGTGCCAGCAGTGAATCGGACAGGGGAAGCAACAATGAGCAGTTCTTC	CASSESDRGSNNEQFF
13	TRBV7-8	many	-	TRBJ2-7	TGTGCCAGCAGCTTAGATGAGGGGTCCGAGCAGTACTTC	CASSLDEGSEQYF
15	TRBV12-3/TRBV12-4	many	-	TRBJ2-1	TGTGCCAGCAGTTTTTTTGGGGGAGGGGGCAATGAGCAGTTCTTC	CASSFFGGGGNEQFF
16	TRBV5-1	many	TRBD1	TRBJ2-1	TGCGCCAGCAGCGGTCTCACAGGGGTTGCCTACAATGAGCAGTTCTTC	CASSGLTGVAYNEQFF
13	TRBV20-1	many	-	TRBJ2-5	TGCAGTGCTCCCGGGACCGTGAAAGAGACCCAGTACTTC	CSAPGTVKETQYF
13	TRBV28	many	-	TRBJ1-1	TGTGCCAGCAGTTTATACGGCAGGGTTGAAGCTTTCTTT	CASSLYGRVEAFF
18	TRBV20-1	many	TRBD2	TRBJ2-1	TGCAGTGCTAGAGGTGCCCCCCGCGGCGGGAGGCGATACAATGAGCAGTTCTTC	CSARGAPRGGRRYNEQFF
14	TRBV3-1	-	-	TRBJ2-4	TGTGCCAGCAGCCACTGGAGTGAGGGAAACATTCAGTACTTC	CASSHWSEGNIQYF
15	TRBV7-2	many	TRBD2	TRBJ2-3	TGTGCCAGCAGCTCCCAAGCGGGGTACACAGATACGCAGTATTTT	CASSSQAGYTDTQYF
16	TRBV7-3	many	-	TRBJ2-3	TGTGCCAGCAGCTTAATAGCTGGCACGCACACAGATACGCAGTATTTT	CASSLIAGTHTDTQYF
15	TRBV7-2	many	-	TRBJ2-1	TGTGCCAGCAGCCCCGGGACAAAATACTACAATGAGCAGTTCTTC	CASSPGTKYYNEQFF
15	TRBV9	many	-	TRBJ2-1	TGTGCCAGCAGCCTCAAGGGGGGCTCCTACAATGAGCAGTTCTTC	CASSLKGGSYNEQFF
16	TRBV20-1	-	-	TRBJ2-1	TGCAGTCCATGGAGAACTGGGAGGGACACCTACAATGAGCAGTTCTTC	CSPWRTGRDTYNEQFF
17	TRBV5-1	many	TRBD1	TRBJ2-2	TGCGCCAGCAGCCAACAATACAGGGGGCCTCTAGGCGGGGAGCTGTTTTTT	CASSQQYRGPLGGELFF